This TCR beta chain was obtained from a study of blood T cell repertoires in COVID-19. Background on the study: Whether acute or convalescent, the COVID-19 samples came from the United States, Italy and Spain. In each case, the material was cDNA or gDNA derived from T cells, B-cell-depleted T cells, or PBMCs.

As handled by the study authors: Reference gene primer amplification yielded estimated nucleated cell counts. Produced via immunoSEQ multiplex PCR; TCRdb's table is partial and in-frame only. V and J calls and clone size are given by that table; D and trimming were obtained from the DNA. This table holds 100,000 to 150,000 clones, less than 90% found once. The J segment lost 4 bases and the V segment lost 3 bases, leaving 4 bases of the junction unmatched. The CDR3 contains 14 residues. Germline CDR1 reads GTSNPN; CDR2 reads SVGIG (reference sequence). The clonotype originates from a woman in her twenties or thirties who had recovered from COVID-19. The chain couples TRBV30 to TRBJ1-2; TRBD1 matches at 11 bases. The sequencing sample was made of peripheral blood. The CDR3 is CAWRAGTGGYGYTF. The CDR3 coding sequence is TGTGCCTGGAGAGCCGGGACAGGGGGCTATGGCTACACCTTC.